One sample yielded the 22 T cell receptor beta chains listed below, sequenced in a study of technical replicates of blood from a few donors. Sequenced by immunoSEQ multiplex PCR; TCRdb stores in-frame clones only, minus some. Of 91,000 or so clones in the sample, roughly 96% were seen once. The specimen sequenced was T cells isolated from PBMCs. The receptor set was obtained from a human donor in good health.

The CDR3 bases are TGTGCCAGCAGTGACTCGTCTAACTCCTACAATGAGCAGTTCTTC. Translated, it gives CASSDSSNSYNEQFF. V and J are TRBV6-4 and TRBJ2-1; D is unclear. CDR1 MRHNA and CDR2 SNTAGT come from the germline V gene. Trimming stripped 0 bases from V and 0 bases from J, with 6 bases between. The CDR3 consists of 15 residues.

The CDR3 nucleotides read TGCGCCAGCAGTGAGTTGGACAGGGGGGGCGAGCAGTACTTC. Amino acid sequence: CASSELDRGGEQYF. This chain links TRBV10-2 with TRBJ2-7, with 10 positions matching TRBD1. The CDR3 is made up of 14 amino acids. Germline V gene sequence: CDR1 WSHSY, CDR2 SAAADI. Losses at the gene ends were 1 base for V and 6 bases for J; bases not matched to a gene: 3.

V is TRBV28 and J is TRBJ2-3; 7 nucleotides match TRBD2. V gave up 3 bases and J gave up 1 base; unmatched junction bases: 4. Germline V gene data show CDR1 as MDHEN and CDR2 as SYDVKM. The CDR3 runs 15 residues. The CDR3 reads CASSFPSGGTDTQYF. The DNA of the CDR3 is TGTGCCAGCAGTTTCCCCAGCGGGGGCACAGATACGCAGTATTTT.

This clone showed up just once. This chain connects TRBV27 to TRBJ2-1; 9 nucleotides line up with TRBD1. V shed 5 bases, J shed 9 bases, and the junction held 8 bases outside the gene matches. The CDR3 totals 14 residues. Germline CDR1 reads MNHEY; CDR2 reads SMNVEV (reference sequence). CDR3 sequence reads: CASSPTGGGSEQFF. CDR3 coding DNA: TGTGCCAGCAGTCCAACAGGGGGCGGCTCTGAGCAGTTCTTC.

The J gene is TRBJ1-2, the V gene TRBV27; 8 positions agree with TRBD1. The junction had 8 bases not matched to a gene; V was cut back by 4 bases and J by 4 bases. Germline V gene data show CDR1 as MNHEY and CDR2 as SMNVEV (reference sequence). The CDR3 runs to 15 residues. The chain's CDR3 is CASSYSGQGLYGYTF. Here the CDR3 DNA reads TGTGCCAGCAGTTATTCCGGACAGGGCCTCTATGGCTACACCTTC.

The rearrangement uses TRBV10-3 and TRBJ1-1; a possible D gene is TRBD1 (6 bases). Germline V gives CDR1 ENHRY, CDR2 SYGVKD. Trimming cost V 11 bases and J 5 bases, with 18 bases left between them. The CDR3 sequence is 13 residues long. The CDR3 sequence is CASGAEMGTEAFF. The DNA for the CDR3 is TGTGCCTCAGGGGCAGAGATGGGTACTGAAGCTTTCTTT.

The chain uses TRBV28 and TRBJ1-5, with 7 bases fitting TRBD1. Germline V gives CDR1 MDHEN, CDR2 SYDVKM. With 6 bases clipped from V and 4 bases from J, the junction kept 6 bases outside the gene matches. CDR3 size: 14 residues. CDR3 in amino acids: CASSTGAGNQPQHF. The DNA of the CDR3 is TGTGCCAGCAGCACAGGGGCCGGGAATCAGCCCCAGCATTTT. Based on the CDR3 plus reference TRBV28 and TRBJ1-5, the full variable domain is DVKVTQSSRYLVKRTGEKVFLECVQDMDHENMFWYRQDPGLGLRLIYFSYDVKMKEKGDIPEGYSVSREKKERFSLILESASTNQTSMYLCASSTGAGNQPQHFGDGTRLSIL.

The gene calls are TRBV7-9 and TRBJ2-7; TRBD2 agrees at 9 bases. This CDR3 has 14 residues. Germline V gene sequence: CDR1 SEHNR, CDR2 FQNEAQ (reference sequence). V lost 5 bases to trimming and J lost 2 bases; unmatched junction nucleotides: 4. CDR3: CASSPTSGAYEQYF. CDR3 DNA sequence: TGTGCCAGCAGCCCGACTAGCGGTGCCTACGAGCAGTACTTC.

This rearrangement joins TRBV9 to TRBJ1-4; the D is unclear. V shed 4 bases and J shed 4 bases, with 14 bases lying between them. Germline V CDR1 and CDR2: SGDLS, YYNGEE. CDR3 length equals 15 residues. CDR3 nucleotide sequence: TGTGCCAGCAGCCCCGGGGTCCGTCTTAATGAAAAACTGTTTTTT. The encoded protein is CASSPGVRLNEKLFF.

The chain couples TRBV14 to TRBJ1-5, with TRBD1 matching over 7 bases. V lost 8 bases, J lost 5 bases, and 6 bases stayed unmatched. The CDR3 covers 13 residues. Germline V gene data show CDR1 as SGHDN and CDR2 as FVKESK. The CDR3 DNA reads as TGTGCCAGCTCAGGGGGTCGGGATCAGCCCCAGCATTTT. Translation: CASSGGRDQPQHF.

The chain links TRBV7-2 to TRBJ1-3, with 7 bases identical to TRBD1. After removal of 3 bases from V and 1 base from J, the junction contained 6 bases not matched to a gene. The CDR3 length is 16 residues. The V gene's germline CDR1 is SGHTA and CDR2 FQGNSA. CDR3: CASSFLWDSSGNTIYF. The CDR3, as DNA: TGTGCCAGCAGCTTTTTGTGGGACAGTTCTGGAAACACCATATATTTT.

The genes are TRBV6-6 and TRBJ2-5; the match to TRBD1 covers 9 bases. Germline V gene data show CDR1 as MNHNY and CDR2 as SVGAGI (reference sequence). The CDR3 totals 14 residues. V trimming: 4 bases; J trimming: 9 bases; junction bases outside the gene matches: 9. CDR3 sequence (DNA): TGTGCCAGCAGTTCAGGGACAGGGTTGGGGGCCCAGTACTTC. Its protein product is CASSSGTGLGAQYF.

The rearrangement uses TRBV5-4 and TRBJ1-2, with 10 nucleotides matching TRBD1. The CDR3 has 15 residues. Germline values: CDR1 SGHNT, CDR2 YYREEE (reference sequence). V dropped 0 bases and J dropped 4; count of bases not matched to a gene: 3. CDR3 nucleotide sequence: TGTGCCAGCAGCTTGGGGACAGGGGGGGGCTATGGCTACACCTTC. This codes for CASSLGTGGGYGYTF.

This chain links TRBV4-1 with TRBJ2-5; D is undetermined. Near its end, the DNA agrees better with TRBJ2-7, so the J call may be wrong. This CDR3 contains 15 residues. Germline loops: CDR1 MGHRA, CDR2 YSYEKL. CDR3 protein: CASSQALFSSYEQYF. The DNA for the CDR3 is TGCGCCAGCAGCCAAGCACTGTTTAGCTCCTACGAGCAGTACTTC.

V usage is TRBV6-5 and J usage is TRBJ1-4; no definite D call. The V end was cut by 9 bases, the J end by 8 bases, with 13 bases between. This CDR3 region has 12 residues. Germline V lookup: CDR1 MNHEY, CDR2 SVGAGI. The DNA for the CDR3 is TGTGCCAGTGGCCGAGGGAGCGAAAAACTGTTTTTT. Amino acid sequence: CASGRGSEKLFF.

The chain recombines TRBV27 with TRBJ2-3; TRBD1 is a possible D gene (5 bases). There are 14 residues in the CDR3. The germline gives CDR1 MNHEY, CDR2 SMNVEV (reference sequence). Trimming removed 4 bases from V and 4 bases from J, with 12 bases in between. The CDR3 DNA reads as TGTGCCAGCAGTTCGCTCCAGGGTTCAGATACGCAGTATTTT. Translated: CASSSLQGSDTQYF.

The chain uses TRBV6-1 and TRBJ2-3, with TRBD2 matching 10 bases. Trimming cost V 4 bases and J 5 bases; bases outside gene matches: 3. From germline, CDR1 is MNHNS and CDR2 SASEGT. CDR3 length: 14 amino acids. The CDR3 nucleotides read TGTGCCAGCAGTGGAGCGGGGGGGGGAGATACGCAGTATTTT. Amino acids: CASSGAGGGDTQYF.

The chain links TRBV5-1 to TRBJ1-1, with a possible D match to TRBD1 (6 bases). CDR1 is SGHRS, CDR2 YFSETQ, per germline. The V and J ends lost 4 bases and 3 bases respectively, with 10 bases between them. The CDR3 has 13 amino acids. The CDR3 DNA follows: TGCGCCAGCAGCCAGGGGTGGGACACTGAAGCTTTCTTT. Amino acid sequence: CASSQGWDTEAFF.

The chain combines TRBV19 with TRBJ1-3, with 7 positions matching TRBD1. This CDR3 is 15 amino acids long. CDR1 is LNHDA, CDR2 SQIVND, per germline (reference sequence). Losses at the gene ends were 6 bases for V and 0 bases for J; bases not matched to a gene: 5. The CDR3 here is CASSTGAFSGNTIYF. The CDR3 coding sequence is TGTGCCAGTAGCACAGGGGCCTTCTCTGGAAACACCATATATTTT. Together with reference TRBV19 and TRBJ1-3, the CDR3 gives the full variable domain: DGGITQSPKYLFRKEGQNVTLSCEQNLNHDAMYWYRQDPGQGLRLIYYSQIVNDFQKGDIAEGYSVSREKKESFPLTVTSAQKNPTAFYLCASSTGAFSGNTIYFGEGSWLTVV.

The V and J genes are TRBV2 and TRBJ2-3; D is unclear. V was shortened by 5 bases and J by 5 bases, with 14 bases between the two germline ends. The CDR3 loop spans 14 amino acids. Looked up from germline, CDR1 is SNHLY and CDR2 is FYNNEI. CDR3 sequence reads: CASSPRRNLDTQYF. The CDR3 region has the DNA TGTGCCAGCAGTCCGAGGCGAAACCTAGATACGCAGTATTTT.

The chain has TRBV4-1 and TRBJ2-1, with a tentative D call TRBD2 (6 bases). Germline V gives CDR1 MGHRA, CDR2 YSYEKL. V lost 4 bases and J 4 bases, leaving 17 bases between the germline ends. This CDR3 contains 16 residues. CDR3 amino acids: CASSRGVGGAYNEQFF. Here the CDR3 DNA reads TGCGCCAGCAGCCGGGGGGTTGGGGGAGCTTACAATGAGCAGTTCTTC.

This clone appeared a single time. The chain links TRBV9 to TRBJ2-3; TRBD2 matches at 10 bases. CDR3 length: 16 residues. The J segment lost 5 bases and the V segment lost 0 bases, leaving 6 bases of the junction unmatched. From germline, CDR1 is SGDLS and CDR2 YYNGEE. The CDR3 sequence is CASSVVGSGGLDTQYF. For the CDR3, the DNA is TGTGCCAGCAGCGTAGTGGGTAGCGGGGGGTTAGATACGCAGTATTTT.